These 19 T cell receptor beta chains originate from one sample sequenced in a study of OX40 agonist ivuxolimab in advanced cancers. Repertoires were generated with immunoSEQ multiplex PCR, while TCRdb's copy carries only in-frame clones and drops some. The sample comprises some 50,000 clones, about 87% of which are singletons, and around 11% rests with the top ten. The sample in question was CD4+ or CD8+ T cells sorted from blood, obtained in a trial of the OX40 agonist ivuxolimab. These receptors came from an adult with an advanced solid tumor such as melanoma, head and neck, liver or kidney cancer.

The rearrangement joins TRBV7-2 to TRBJ1-2, with TRBD1 matching over 7 bases. The CDR3 loop spans 16 amino acids. Germline-derived CDR1 and CDR2 are SGHTA and FQGNSA. With V trimmed by 5 bases and J by 5 bases, 14 bases remained unmatched. The DNA for the CDR3 is TGTGCCAGCAGCCCAACCGACAGCCCAGGGGGATATGGCTACACCTTC. This encodes CASSPTDSPGGYGYTF.

The chain carries TRBV7-2 and TRBJ2-7; 11 nucleotides line up with TRBD2. V gave up 1 base and J gave up 3 bases; unmatched junction bases: 2. This CDR3 has 15 residues. Germline V gene lookup returns CDR1 SGHTA and CDR2 FQGNSA. This CDR3 is CASSLGLAGNYEQYF. CDR3 sequence (DNA): TGTGCCAGCAGCTTAGGACTAGCGGGGAACTACGAGCAGTACTTC.

The chain carries TRBV6-6 and TRBJ1-2; D may be TRBD1 (5 bases). The CDR3 consists of 14 residues. V shed 2 bases and J shed 7 bases, with 14 bases lying between them. Germline V gene data show CDR1 as MNHNY and CDR2 as SVGAGI (reference sequence). CDR3 sequence reads: CASSYVAGWSGYTF. The CDR3 DNA is TGTGCCAGCAGTTACGTGGCAGGGTGGTCTGGCTACACCTTC.

The chain recombines TRBV27 with TRBJ2-5; D call uncertain. Germline lookup yields CDR1 MNHEY and CDR2 SMNVEV (reference sequence). This CDR3 contains 13 residues. The V end was cut by 5 bases, the J end by 5 bases, with 12 bases between. CDR3 sequence: CASSTGPVETQYF. The CDR3 region has the DNA TGTGCCAGCAGTACCGGGCCTGTGGAGACCCAGTACTTC.

The J gene is TRBJ1-5, the V gene TRBV7-8; D remains unclear. Germline-derived CDR1 and CDR2 are SGHVS and FQNEAQ. The CDR3 has 14 residues. V was shortened by 2 bases and J by 1 base, with 6 bases between the two germline ends. The CDR3: CASSLLGSNQPQHF. In DNA form, the CDR3 reads TGTGCCAGCAGCTTATTGGGAAGCAATCAGCCCCAGCATTTT. The variable domain in full, completed from reference TRBV7-8 and TRBJ1-5, reads GAGVSQSPRYKVAKRGQDVALRCDPISGHVSLFWYQQALGQGPEFLTYFQNEAQLDKSGLPSDRFFAERPEGSVSTLKIQRTQQEDSAVYLCASSLLGSNQPQHFGDGTRLSIL.

This clone was counted only a few times. The chain carries TRBV6-5 and TRBJ1-1; the D is unclear. CDR3 length equals 12 residues. Trimming shortened V by 0 bases and J by 10 bases, and 9 bases separated the two germline ends. Germline V lookup: CDR1 MNHEY, CDR2 SVGAGI. The CDR3 DNA reads as TGTGCCAGCAGTTACTCGAGCCAGGCAGCTTTCTTT. It is translated as CASSYSSQAAFF.

This rearrangement joins TRBV2 to TRBJ1-4; 8 nucleotides line up with TRBD1. The CDR3 is 17 residues long. The germline CDR1 and CDR2 sequences are SNHLY and FYNNEI. After removal of 6 bases from V and 7 bases from J, the junction contained 16 bases not matched to a gene. The CDR3 DNA is TGTGCCAGCAGCCCCAGAAGCAGGACAGGGTTTTTTGAAAAACTGTTTTTT. This encodes CASSPRSRTGFFEKLFF.

This chain joins TRBV11-2 and TRBJ2-3, with TRBD1 matching 8 bases. V was clipped by 2 bases and J by 6 bases; unmatched bases: 1. Germline loops: CDR1 SGHAT, CDR2 FQNNGV. The CDR3 consists of 13 residues. DNA of the CDR3: TGTGCCAGCAGCTTAACAGGGGGGGATACGCAGTATTTT. It translates to CASSLTGGDTQYF.

The chain has TRBV6-5 and TRBJ2-7; TRBD1 aligns across 8 bases. The CDR3 is made up of 14 amino acids. The trim removed 2 bases at V and 4 bases at J, leaving 4 bases unmatched. From germline, CDR1 is MNHEY and CDR2 SVGAGI. As DNA, the CDR3 is TGTGCCAGCAGTTACGGCGGACAGGGATACGAGCAGTACTTC. It yields the protein CASSYGGQGYEQYF.

J is TRBJ1-1 and V is TRBV27; D gene uncertain. V lost 7 bases, J lost 0 bases, and 12 bases lay in between. This CDR3 has 14 amino acids. The germline CDR1 and CDR2 sequences are MNHEY and SMNVEV (reference sequence). For the CDR3, the DNA is TGTGCCAGCAACTTCCTCGGGTTGAACACTGAAGCTTTCTTT. It codes for CASNFLGLNTEAFF.

This clone was seen only once. The genes are TRBV18 and TRBJ1-1; D is perhaps TRBD1 (5 bases). V was pared by 6 bases and J by 0 bases, with 11 bases between. CDR1 and CDR2 (germline): KGHSH, LQKENI. This CDR3 comprises 14 residues. For the CDR3, the DNA is TGTGCCAGCTCCCCAGTGGGGGTGAACACTGAAGCTTTCTTT. Translated, it gives CASSPVGVNTEAFF.

This clone was counted a single time. The chain uses TRBV7-8 and TRBJ2-7; TRBD1 or TRBD2 may be the D gene (6 bases each). Germline V CDR1 and CDR2: SGHVS, FQNEAQ. This CDR3 region has 14 residues. V lost 1 base and J 3 bases, leaving 10 bases between the germline ends. CDR3 in amino acids: CASSLGGGFYEQYF. The CDR3, as DNA: TGTGCCAGCAGCTTAGGAGGGGGGTTCTACGAGCAGTACTTC.

The chain couples TRBV28 to TRBJ2-3; 7 bases are a match to TRBD2. Losses at the gene ends were 8 bases for V and 4 bases for J; bases not matched to a gene: 15. Germline V lookup: CDR1 MDHEN, CDR2 SYDVKM. The length of the CDR3 is 16 residues. The CDR3: CASSSLADPPPDTQYF. The CDR3 DNA sequence: TGTGCCAGCTCCTCCCTAGCGGACCCACCTCCAGATACGCAGTATTTT.

The genes are TRBV5-1 and TRBJ2-2; D is unclear. This CDR3 spans 14 amino acids. CDR1 and CDR2 (germline): SGHRS, YFSETQ. V lost 2 bases and J lost 3, with 8 bases in between. In DNA, the CDR3 is TGCGCCAGCAGCTTCACGTTTCACACCGGGGAGCTGTTTTTT. Its protein product is CASSFTFHTGELFF.

This clone was observed once. The gene calls are TRBV5-5 and TRBJ1-2; TRBD1 aligns across 7 bases. The ends lost 4 bases at V and 4 bases at J; junction bases unmatched: 7. There are 14 residues in the CDR3. Germline CDR1 SGHKS, CDR2 YYEKEE (reference sequence). The CDR3 reads CASSPRDSGYGYTF. The CDR3 coding sequence is TGTGCCAGCAGCCCCAGGGACAGCGGCTATGGCTACACCTTC.

Worth noting for this clone: The same CDR3 can be traced to other DNA sequences in this sample. This rearrangement joins TRBV7-6 to TRBJ2-7; D not resolved. The length of the CDR3 is 13 residues. The V end lost 0 bases, the J end lost 5 bases, and 8 bases lay between the germline ends. Germline CDR1 SGHVS, CDR2 FNYEAQ. CDR3 bases: TGTGCCAGCAGCTTAGCGGGATGGGACGAGCAGTACTTC. This gives the protein CASSLAGWDEQYF.

The rearrangement joins TRBV4-1 to TRBJ2-7; the D gene is possibly TRBD1 (6 bases). Trimming took 4 bases from V and 5 from J, leaving 18 bases between them. CDR1 and CDR2 (germline): MGHRA, YSYEKL. This CDR3 is built from 15 residues. The CDR3: CASSPGQSLRDEQYF. The CDR3, as DNA: TGCGCCAGCAGCCCTGGACAGTCGCTCCGGGACGAGCAGTACTTC.

V and J are TRBV27 and TRBJ2-7; tentatively, D is TRBD2 (5 bases). Trimming left V 3 bases short and J 3 bases short, with 12 bases between. The CDR3 has 14 amino acids. CDR1 and CDR2 from the germline V gene are MNHEY and SMNVEV (reference sequence). The CDR3 is CASSLTSGSYEQYF. Here the CDR3 DNA reads TGTGCCAGCAGTTTGACCAGCGGAAGCTACGAGCAGTACTTC.

The table lists this clone with a count of one. The chain has TRBV9 and TRBJ2-7; 8 bases match TRBD1. CDR1 and CDR2 (germline): SGDLS, YYNGEE. CDR3 size: 14 residues. Trimming took 2 bases from V and 3 from J; bases not matched to a gene: 4. CDR3 bases: TGTGCCAGCAGCGTTGGGACAGGCCGCTACGAGCAGTACTTC. Its protein is CASSVGTGRYEQYF.